The present T cell receptor (beta chain) was sequenced within a study of post-analysis software for immune sequencing data. Study-wide context: Courses of disease covered relapsing-remitting, secondary progressive and progressive-relapsing multiple sclerosis. Study conclusions and caveats: Patients carried roughly five TRBV segments more frequently than controls did, and TRBV5-6, TRBV5-1 and TRBV20-1 were among them. The normalized Chao1 diversity of multiple sclerosis patients was significantly lower than that of controls. The F measure placed samples prepared in the same batch into strongly shared clusters.

Germline CDR1 reads MDHEN; CDR2 reads SYDVKM. This CDR3 is 14 amino acids long. The trim removed 5 bases at V and 3 bases at J, leaving 3 bases unmatched. A word on this clonotype: Its antigen is not identified.

cDNA libraries for TCR beta contained unique molecular identifiers. TCRdb fed the PCR reads into MiXCR, producing one record per CDR3 protein. Of about 770,000 distinct CDR3 sequences in the sample, roughly 46% were seen once. This clonotype was obtained from a girl aged 10 to 17 with multiple sclerosis. The sequenced material came from blood. J is TRBJ1-2 and V is TRBV28, with TRBD1 matching 10 bases. CDR3 nucleotides: TGTGCCAGCAGTCGGACAGGGGGATACTATGGCTACACCTTC. Amino acid sequence: CASSRTGGYYGYTF.